Listed here are 21 T cell receptor beta chains from one sample, sequenced in a study of naive and memory T cell subsets. An oligonucleotide containing a UMI was ligated to the 3' end of TCR cDNA. The SP2 primer and nested alpha and beta constant region primers amplified ligated cDNA in four rounds. MiXCR was run by TCRdb on the 5' RACE reads, yielding one entry per CDR3 protein. The repertoire includes 56,000 or so distinct CDR3 sequences, over 6% of them detected once, and roughly 8.9% sits in the top ten. These receptor sequences come from a female donor in good health.

The sample holds many counts of this clonotype. This CDR3 reads CASSLVDGNSPLHF. CDR3 sequence (DNA): TGTGCCAGCAGCCTTGTCGACGGGAATTCACCCCTCCACTTT. V and J are TRBV3-1 and TRBJ1-6; no firm D call. The CDR3 loop spans 14 amino acids. The V end was cut by 4 bases, the J end by 7 bases, with 11 bases between. Germline-derived CDR1 and CDR2 are LGHDT and YNNKEL (reference sequence).

V gene TRBV7-2 combines with J gene TRBJ2-3, with D uncertain. V shed 3 bases and J shed 9 bases, with 13 bases lying between them. Per germline, CDR1 SGHTA and CDR2 FQGNSA. The CDR3 spans 13 residues. The CDR3, as DNA: TGTGCCAGCAGCTTGGCCGGGCCCCCGACGCAGTATTTT. Amino acids: CASSLAGPPTQYF.

This clonotype was detected a few times. The chain uses TRBV19 and TRBJ1-5; the D gene is possibly TRBD1 (5 bases). CDR1 and CDR2 (germline): LNHDA, SQIVND (reference sequence). V was trimmed by 5 bases and J by 5 bases, leaving 10 bases between them. The CDR3 covers 13 residues. DNA for the CDR3: TGTGCCAGTAGTCTTGGGGGGTATCAGCCCCAGCATTTT. It codes for CASSLGGYQPQHF.

About this clonotype itself: A much more abundant neighbour one base away suggests this may be a read error. V usage is TRBV20-1 and J usage is TRBJ2-7; 10 bases match TRBD1. Germline CDR1 DFQATT, CDR2 SNEGSKA (reference sequence). This CDR3 is 12 amino acids long. The CDR3 bases are TGCAGAGCTAGTCGGACAGGGGGAGAGCAGTACTTC. Translated: CRASRTGGEQYF.

This clonotype turned up a few times. The junction shows a germline mismatch at one end, possibly a read error. The chain has TRBV5-4 and TRBJ1-2; tentatively, D is TRBD1 (5 bases). Germline V gives CDR1 SGHNT, CDR2 YYREEE (reference sequence). This CDR3 has 13 residues. This CDR3 reads CASSPGRLYGDTF. CDR3 nucleotide sequence: TGTGCCAGCAGCCCGGGACGGTTATATGGCGACACCTTC.

A remark on this clonotype: A clone one base away is much larger, so this may be a read error. This sequence joins TRBV28 and TRBJ1-4, with 10 positions matching TRBD1. V shed 6 bases, J shed 7 bases, and the junction held 8 bases outside the gene matches. Germline V gene lookup returns CDR1 MDHEN and CDR2 SYDVKM. The length of the CDR3 is 15 residues. Here the CDR3 DNA reads TGTGCCAGCAGCGCAGACAGGGGGCGGTCTGAAAAACTGTTTTTT. The encoded protein is CASSADRGRSEKLFF.

The table lists this clonotype with a few counts. The chain recombines TRBV4-3 with TRBJ1-5; D is unresolved. The CDR3 sequence is 15 residues long. CDR1 and CDR2 (germline): LGHNA, YSLEER. V gave up 0 bases and J gave up 6 bases, with 12 bases separating them. This CDR3 reads CASSQDRRQGQPQHF. CDR3 nucleotides: TGCGCCAGCAGCCAAGATAGAAGGCAAGGTCAGCCCCAGCATTTT.

This chain uses TRBV18 with TRBJ2-6; D is undetermined. Trimming removed 3 bases from V and 4 bases from J, with 4 bases in between. Germline CDR1 and CDR2: KGHSH and LQKENI. This CDR3 contains 13 residues. CDR3 nucleotides: TGTGCCAGCTCACCCACGGGGGCCAACGTCCTGACTTTC. Translated, it gives CASSPTGANVLTF.

The J gene is TRBJ2-1, the V gene TRBV20-1; D possibly uses TRBD1 or TRBD2 (5 bases each). The CDR3 consists of 15 residues. The ends were cut back, 6 bases at V and 10 bases at J, with 25 bases in the middle. Germline V gene lookup returns CDR1 DFQATT and CDR2 SNEGSKA (reference sequence). The CDR3 DNA is TGCAGTGCAACCCGGGACGCCTCGCTTGGTATCGAGCAGTTCTTC. This encodes CSATRDASLGIEQFF.

This clonotype was seen repeatedly, ten times or more. The chain recombines TRBV7-3 with TRBJ2-2; D is perhaps TRBD1 (7 bases). V was clipped by 4 bases and J by 4 bases, with 19 bases between them. The germline gives CDR1 SGHTA, CDR2 FQGTGA. This CDR3 has 17 residues. CDR3 protein: CASSSTGGTVRTGELFF. The CDR3 bases are TGTGCCAGCAGCTCAACTGGCGGGACAGTCCGCACCGGGGAGCTGTTTTTT. Supplemented by reference TRBV7-3 and TRBJ2-2, the full variable domain reads GAGVSQTPSNKVTEKGKYVELRCDPISGHTALYWYRQSLGQGPEFLIYFQGTGAADDSGLPNDRFFAVRPEGSVSTLKIQRTERGDSAVYLCASSSTGGTVRTGELFFGEGSRLTVL.

The table lists this clonotype with many counts. The CDR3 nucleotides are TGTGCCAGCAGCCGCGTTGGGGGGAACTATGGCTACACCTTC. Translation gives CASSRVGGNYGYTF. The chain uses TRBV7-2 and TRBJ1-2; TRBD1 might be the D (5 bases). V dropped 5 bases and J dropped 2 bases, with 12 bases sitting between them. The CDR3 has 14 amino acids. Germline CDR1 SGHTA, CDR2 FQGNSA.

This clonotype was seen a few times. V usage is TRBV19 and J usage is TRBJ1-2, with 8 bases aligning to TRBD1. The CDR3 is made up of 16 amino acids. From germline, CDR1 is LNHDA and CDR2 SQIVND (reference sequence). Trimming cost V 7 bases and J 7 bases; bases outside gene matches: 17. DNA for the CDR3: TGTGCCAGTAAAAGGGAGGGGACAGGTGGGACCGGTGGCTACACCTTC. It is translated as CASKREGTGGTGGYTF.

This clonotype appeared many times. V is TRBV7-2 and J is TRBJ2-3; 8 nucleotides align to TRBD2. Unmatched junction bases numbered 9, after V lost 5 bases and J lost 5 bases. Germline assignment: CDR1 SGHTA and CDR2 FQGNSA. The CDR3 is made up of 15 amino acids. For the CDR3, the DNA is TGTGCCAGCAGCCGTTCGCGGGGGGTAGGAGATACGCAGTATTTT. Amino acid sequence: CASSRSRGVGDTQYF.

This clonotype was counted a few times. This chain connects TRBV6-5 to TRBJ2-7; tentative D call: TRBD1 (6 bases). Germline V gene data show CDR1 as MNHEY and CDR2 as SVGAGI. This CDR3 spans 14 amino acids. V was cut by 4 bases and J by 3 bases, with 13 bases left in between. CDR3 bases: TGTGCCAGCAGTTCACAGGGTTTGGTCTACGAGCAGTACTTC. It codes for CASSSQGLVYEQYF.

This clonotype was counted at least ten times. The chain recombines TRBV20-1 with TRBJ1-6; tentative D call: TRBD1 (6 bases). The CDR3 loop spans 17 amino acids. Per the germline V gene, CDR1 is DFQATT and CDR2 is SNEGSKA (reference sequence). V was pared by 6 bases and J by 0 bases, with 18 bases between. The CDR3 DNA reads TGCAGTGCCTCGGTTCCGGGGGCGAGCTCCTATAATTCACCCCTCCACTTT. This gives the protein CSASVPGASSYNSPLHF.

In its sample, this clonotype was seen many times. The rearrangement uses TRBV6-5 and TRBJ1-4; D is undetermined. The CDR3 covers 14 residues. Trimming left V 2 bases short and J 5 bases short, with 9 bases between. Looked up from germline, CDR1 is MNHEY and CDR2 is SVGAGI. CDR3 region: CASSYLSRNEKLFF. As DNA, the CDR3 is TGTGCCAGCAGTTACCTTAGCAGAAATGAAAAACTGTTTTTT.

This clonotype was counted ten times or more. The chain has TRBV7-9 and TRBJ2-1, with a weak D call TRBD1 (5 bases). This CDR3 has 13 residues. Between the trimmed V and J ends, which lost 8 bases and 7 bases, there was a span of 15 bases. Germline CDR1 reads SEHNR; CDR2 reads FQNEAQ (reference sequence). The CDR3 region is CASQGGPWNEQFF. CDR3 sequence (DNA): TGTGCCAGCCAGGGTGGTCCTTGGAATGAGCAGTTCTTC.

V and J are TRBV6-5 and TRBJ2-7, with D tentatively TRBD1 (5 bases). CDR1 is MNHEY, CDR2 SVGAGI, per germline. Trimming shortened V by 6 bases and J by 3 bases, and 18 bases separated the two germline ends. The CDR3 is 15 amino acids. The CDR3 region is CASSAIGRANYEQYF. The CDR3 DNA reads TGTGCCAGCAGCGCCATAGGCAGGGCCAACTACGAGCAGTACTTC.

At least ten counts were recorded for this clonotype. V and J are TRBV18 and TRBJ2-5, with D possibly TRBD2 on 6 matching bases. The V end was cut by 5 bases, the J end by 3 bases, with 13 bases between. CDR1 and CDR2 (germline): KGHSH, LQKENI. CDR3 length: 14 amino acids. For the CDR3, the DNA is TGTGCCAGCTCATGGTTATCGGGGGAAGAGACCCAGTACTTC. Protein product: CASSWLSGEETQYF.

This clonotype was recorded a few times. The chain recombines TRBV7-2 with TRBJ2-5, with a possible D match to TRBD1 (7 bases). Germline loops: CDR1 SGHTA, CDR2 FQGNSA. Trimming removed 5 bases from V and 5 bases from J, with 24 bases in between. This CDR3 comprises 17 residues. This CDR3 is CASSQLRDSGGWETQYF. CDR3 nucleotide sequence: TGTGCCAGCAGCCAACTTCGGGACTCAGGGGGGTGGGAGACCCAGTACTTC.

This clonotype came up a few times. The chain combines TRBV14 with TRBJ2-3; 7 nucleotides match TRBD2. Germline CDR1 SGHDN, CDR2 FVKESK. CDR3 size: 15 residues. Trimming cost V 1 base and J 9 bases; bases outside gene matches: 10. Here the CDR3 reads CASSQGRDYWATQYF. The DNA for the CDR3 is TGTGCCAGCAGCCAAGGACGGGACTACTGGGCGACGCAGTATTTT.